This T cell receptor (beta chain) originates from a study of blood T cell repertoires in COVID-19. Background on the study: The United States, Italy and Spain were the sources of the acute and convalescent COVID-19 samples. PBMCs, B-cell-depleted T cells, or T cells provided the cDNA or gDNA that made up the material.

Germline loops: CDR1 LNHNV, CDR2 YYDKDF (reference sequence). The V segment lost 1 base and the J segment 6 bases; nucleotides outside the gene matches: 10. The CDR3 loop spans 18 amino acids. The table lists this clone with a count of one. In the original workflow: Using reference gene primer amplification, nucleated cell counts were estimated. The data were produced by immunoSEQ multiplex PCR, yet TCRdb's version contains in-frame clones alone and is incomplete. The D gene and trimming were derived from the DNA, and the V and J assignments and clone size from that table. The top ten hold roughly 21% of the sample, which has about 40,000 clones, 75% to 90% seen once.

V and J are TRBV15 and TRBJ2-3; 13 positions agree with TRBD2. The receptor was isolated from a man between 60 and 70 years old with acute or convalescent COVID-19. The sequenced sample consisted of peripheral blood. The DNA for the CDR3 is TGTGCCACCAGCAGAGCGATACTACTAGCGGGAGGGCCGGATACGCAGTATTTT. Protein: CATSRAILLAGGPDTQYF.